Listed below are T cell receptor beta chains from one sample, sequenced in a study of blood T cells in healthy people across ages. Using its own MiXCR run on the 5' RACE reads, TCRdb lists one record per CDR3 protein. The sample lists approximately 1.5 million distinct CDR3 sequences; roughly 43% were seen once. The sequenced sample consisted of blood. The receptors come from a woman aged 18-29 years in good health. Both conserved end residues are part of each CDR3. The D gene is left open where the match is weak. Size is omitted from some rows. Given values are once, few, many or a class for expanded clones.

TRBV27	14	NA	NA	TRBJ2-1	CASSLRSLYNEQFF	TGTGCCAGCAGTTTGCGTAGTTTGTACAATGAGCAGTTCTTC
TRBV14	14	NA	NA	TRBJ1-2	CASSPLRAQYGHTF	TGTGCCAGCAGCCCCCTCCGGGCTCAGTATGGCCACACCTTC
TRBV6-6	13	NA	few	TRBJ2-1	CASTYRDYNEQFF	TGTGCCAGCACCTACAGGGACTACAATGAGCAGTTCTTC
TRBV12-3/TRBV12-4	12	TRBD1	NA	TRBJ2-7	CASRRTGSEQYF	TGTGCCAGCAGACGGACAGGGAGCGAGCAGTACTTC
TRBV13	16	NA	NA	TRBJ2-7	CASSLLLRGSYNEQYF	TGTGCCAGCAGCCTCCTCCTTCGCGGGTCCTACAATGAGCAGTACTTC
TRBV12-3/TRBV12-4	18	NA	NA	TRBJ2-3	CASSSNHPGTKPTDTQYF	TGTGCCAGCAGTTCCAACCACCCCGGGACAAAACCCACAGATACGCAGTATTTT
TRBV6-6	13	NA	NA	TRBJ2-5	CASSGVTGETQYF	TGTGCCAGCAGCGGTGTCACGGGGGAGACCCAGTACTTC
TRBV18	17	NA	NA	TRBJ1-5	CASSPPNSRGSNQPQHF	TGTGCCAGCTCACCACCGAATTCGCGGGGTAGCAATCAGCCCCAGCATTTT
TRBV3-1	15	NA	NA	TRBJ1-4	CASSSRASDYEKLFF	TGTGCCAGCAGCTCTAGGGCCTCCGACTACGAAAAACTGTTTTTT
TRBV9	16	TRBD2	few	TRBJ2-2	CASSVKAGVDTGELFF	TGTGCCAGCAGCGTAAAAGCGGGGGTCGACACCGGGGAGCTGTTTTTT
TRBV27	17	NA	NA	TRBJ2-6	CASSLSLPPSGANVLTF	TGTGCCAGCAGTTTGTCCCTTCCCCCCTCTGGGGCCAACGTCCTGACTTTC
TRBV7-2	16	NA	NA	TRBJ1-5	CASSLRPGYSNQPQHF	TGTGCCAGCAGCTTACGGCCAGGGTATAGCAATCAGCCCCAGCATTTT
TRBV3-1	15	TRBD1	NA	TRBJ2-7	CASSHAGTVVYEQYF	TGTGCCAGCAGCCACGCCGGGACAGTCGTCTACGAGCAGTACTTC
TRBV6-6	16	NA	few	TRBJ2-2	CASSYSVGGVTGELFF	TGTGCCAGCAGTTACTCTGTGGGTGGGGTCACCGGGGAGCTGTTTTTT
TRBV5-1	16	NA	NA	TRBJ2-4	CASSLVSGFAKNIQYF	TGCGCCAGCAGCTTGGTGAGCGGGTTTGCCAAAAACATTCAGTACTTC
TRBV20-1	15	TRBD2	few	TRBJ2-1	CSARDQAGVVNEQFF	TGCAGTGCTAGAGATCAAGCGGGAGTCGTGAATGAGCAGTTCTTC
TRBV6-6	14	TRBD1	NA	TRBJ1-1	CASSDGTADTEAFF	TGTGCCAGCAGTGACGGGACAGCGGACACTGAAGCTTTCTTT
TRBV3-1	15	NA	NA	TRBJ1-1	CASSQDLGVLSEAFF	TGTGCCAGCAGCCAAGATTTAGGGGTCCTTAGTGAAGCTTTCTTT
TRBV28	14	NA	NA	TRBJ2-7	CASNSLGTNYEQYF	TGTGCCAGCAACTCCCTCGGGACAAATTACGAGCAGTACTTC
TRBV20-1	15	NA	NA	TRBJ1-5	CSARARAWGNQPQHF	TGCAGTGCTAGAGCCAGGGCCTGGGGCAATCAGCCCCAGCATTTT
TRBV12-3/TRBV12-4	14	NA	few	TRBJ2-3	CASSLVRGLDTQYF	TGTGCCAGCAGTTTAGTCCGAGGCCTGGATACGCAGTATTTT
TRBV6-2/TRBV6-3	16	NA	few	TRBJ2-5	CASNLNSIVRKETQYF	TGTGCCAGCAATCTAAACAGCATTGTTCGAAAAGAGACCCAGTACTTC
TRBV12-3/TRBV12-4	14	TRBD2	few	TRBJ2-3	CASSTGTRGDTQYF	TGTGCCAGCAGTACCGGGACTAGGGGCGATACGCAGTATTTT
TRBV14	16	TRBD1	NA	TRBJ1-6	CASSQDLGTGGSPLHF	TGTGCCAGCAGCCAAGATCTTGGGACAGGCGGTTCACCCCTCCACTTT
TRBV20-1	14	TRBD2	NA	TRBJ2-5	CSARSLAGEETQYF	TGCAGTGCTAGGTCGCTAGCGGGAGAAGAGACCCAGTACTTC
TRBV7-9	14	NA	NA	TRBJ1-2	CASSSRHQAYGYTF	TGTGCCAGCAGCTCTAGACATCAGGCCTATGGCTACACCTTC
TRBV6-2/TRBV6-3	13	TRBD1	few	TRBJ2-1	CASTPGGYNEQFF	TGTGCCAGCACCCCAGGGGGCTACAATGAGCAGTTCTTC
TRBV20-1	14	TRBD2	NA	TRBJ2-1	CSAPLAGVYNEQFF	TGCAGTGCTCCCCTAGCGGGGGTTTACAATGAGCAGTTCTTC
TRBV7-9	13	NA	NA	TRBJ2-3	CASSLALRDTQYF	TGTGCCAGCAGCTTAGCCCTCAGGGATACGCAGTATTTT
TRBV11-2	15	NA	NA	TRBJ2-5	CASSSWQEQIETQYF	TGTGCCAGCAGCTCATGGCAGGAGCAAATAGAGACCCAGTACTTC
TRBV29-1	13	NA	NA	TRBJ1-5	CSVVADSDQPQHF	TGCAGCGTCGTAGCGGACTCGGATCAGCCCCAGCATTTT
TRBV12-3/TRBV12-4	15	NA	NA	TRBJ2-2	CASSFQGRRTGELFF	TGTGCCAGCAGTTTCCAGGGGAGAAGGACCGGGGAGCTGTTTTTT
TRBV20-1	14	NA	NA	TRBJ2-7	CSARNRDNPYEQYF	TGCAGTGCTAGGAACAGGGACAACCCCTACGAGCAGTACTTC
TRBV4-1	17	NA	many	TRBJ2-7	CASSQELGQPTTYEQYF	TGCGCCAGCAGCCAAGAATTGGGGCAGCCGACTACCTACGAGCAGTACTTC
TRBV20-1	15	NA	NA	TRBJ2-2	CSARDPQFGTGELFF	TGCAGTGCTAGAGATCCCCAGTTCGGCACCGGGGAGCTGTTTTTT
TRBV24-1	12	NA	few	TRBJ2-4	CATSGQRNIQYF	TGTGCCACCTCGGGACAAAGGAACATTCAGTACTTC
TRBV18	14	TRBD1	NA	TRBJ1-2	CASSPDLGQFGYTF	TGTGCCAGCTCACCCGACCTGGGACAGTTTGGCTACACCTTC
TRBV7-9	14	NA	NA	TRBJ1-1	CASSSRSVNTEAFF	TGTGCCAGCAGCTCTAGGTCGGTGAACACTGAAGCTTTCTTT
TRBV10-3	13	NA	few	TRBJ2-7	CAIKQGDSYEQYF	TGTGCCATCAAGCAGGGCGACTCCTACGAGCAGTACTTC
TRBV29-1	11	NA	NA	TRBJ2-1	CSVAHRNEQFF	TGCAGCGTTGCCCACAGAAATGAGCAGTTCTTC
TRBV5-1	14	TRBD1	NA	TRBJ1-2	CASSVDRVAYGYTF	TGCGCCAGCAGCGTGGACAGGGTGGCCTATGGCTACACCTTC